Described below is a single T cell receptor beta chain sequence and its context. This clonotype was recorded at least ten times. It lacks a known antigen. No quality values exist for individual bases; no much larger clone is one base distant. CDR1 GTSNPN and CDR2 SVGIG are derived from the germline V gene (reference sequence). From its cysteine to its phenylalanine, the CDR3 spans 15 amino acids. CDR3 DNA is the only sequence kept; it has 45 bases, read in frame from the first base. Trimming costs V 3 bases and J 0 bases, and their ends lie 12 bases apart. The record originates from a study of T cells in Graves' hyperthyroidism and ophthalmopathy (dated by TCRdb to about 2019). For the wider study: Peripheral blood was sampled at the time of initial diagnosis, prior to any treatment. To identify distinguishing TCR V-J signatures, a discovery cohort of 100 or so patients was used, comprising some 45 with Graves' ophthalmopathy and roughly 60 with stable Graves' hyperthyroidism. Prospective prediction of ophthalmopathy was tested in an independent validation cohort consisting of under 20 hyperthyroidism patients and 17 patients who later progressed to ophthalmopathy. The 100 or so discovery patients were divided at random into training and test sets in a 7:3 ratio. The study also compared thyroid tissue and blood T-cell repertoires from a handful of Graves' hyperthyroidism patients. Following sampling, methimazole starting at 30 mg daily was given to hyperthyroidism patients, and high-dose intravenous methylprednisolone was given to ophthalmopathy patients. According to the paper, TCR Vbeta CDR3 sequencing was carried out on some 130 peripheral blood samples, which came from fewer than 50 ophthalmopathy, 80 or so hyperthyroidism and roughly 17 progressor patients. What the authors observed across the whole study: Ophthalmopathy was separated from stable hyperthyroidism by a 13 V-J signature model, with over 85% sensitivity and about 81% specificity obtained in cross-validation and 80%/75% obtained in testing. No statistical method was used to fix the sample size in advance, and group allocation was not hidden from the investigators. In validation, progression to ophthalmopathy was predicted by the model with approximately 67% sensitivity and under 85% specificity, a median of roughly 6 months before onset. Most expanded thyroid clonotypes (frequency above 0.001) were also detected in blood, a finding suggesting that blood repertoires may reflect thyroid immune responses.

TCR beta CDR3 regions were amplified from RNA transcripts. For the first round of RT-PCR on the TCR CDR3, the HTBI primer set was used together with the Qiagen OneStep RT-PCR kit. Libraries were constructed in a second round of multiplex PCR, after which size selection and purification were performed. Paired-end sequencing of the libraries was performed with 100 bp reads on an Illumina HiSeq2000. The source study handled its data this way. SOAPnuke was used to process the raw data, throwing out any read that contained adapters or uncalled bases, had a mean Phred below 15, or lacked an exact constant-primer or identifier match. COPE v1.2.5 was used to merge high-quality paired reads, and clonotypes were defined as unique nucleotide sequences. MiTCR v1.1 was used to align clonotypes to the IMGT TRBV, TRBD and TRBJ reference segments. Analysis was restricted to V-J combinations with a frequency above 0.0001, which covered 99.2% of repertoires. The TCS score was defined as the ratio of F50 (clonal expansion) to E x V (chaos), calculated using BLOSUM62-based TCRdist between CDR3 peptides within each V-J. Welch's t-statistics and random forest reduced around 550 V-J features to 10 to 15, which were used in a naive Bayes classifier (R e1071). TCRdb reran the public reads through fastp at Q25 and MiXCR, keeping productive beta chains. Rows are combined by CDR3 protein, so each entry shows the most common genes and DNA. What appears here as the V and J calls and clone size reflects TCRdb's work, not the paper's. Here the sample has 400,000 to 600,000 distinct CDR3 sequences; roughly 16% occur a single time. The biggest ten clones account for 25% to 30% of the sample.

Ophthalmopathy patients had moderately to severely active disease, with a Clinical Activity Score of 3 or more, a NOSPECS grade of 4 or more, and a disease duration of less than 3 months. Patients with uncontrolled infections, other autoimmune diseases, pregnancy or lactation were excluded. Clinical symptoms, serum thyroxine and TRAb, thyroid ultrasound, and orbital computed tomography formed the basis for the diagnoses. PBMCs were separated from roughly 9.6 ml of fresh peripheral blood using Ficoll-Paque density gradient centrifugation. Total RNA was extracted with Trizol reagent, and quality was checked on an Agilent 2100 Bioanalyzer.

The rearrangement combines TRBV30 with TRBJ2-1, with the D gene tentatively TRBD1 or TRBD2, based on 5 matching bases in each. The material sequenced was blood. This TCR came from a woman aged 25 to 39 with Graves' ophthalmopathy. The CDR3 loop reads CAWRRDLTSYNEQFF. The DNA reads as follows: TGTGCCTGGAGGAGGGACCTGACCTCCTACAATGAGCAGTTCTTC.